Sequencing of this T cell receptor (beta chain) was carried out in a study of T-cell reconstitution after alpha-beta-depleted transplantation in children. Study-level results: At one year after transplant, newly produced T cells mostly accounted for T-cell counts and diversity.

Points on this clonotype: Its cognate antigen is unknown.

Unique molecular identifiers were incorporated during preparation of the TCRbeta library. MiXCR, applied by TCRdb to the PCR reads, yields one record per CDR3 protein. Of roughly 100,000 distinct CDR3 sequences in the sample, roughly 7.1% were seen once. This TCR was sampled from a boy younger than 10 with acute lymphoblastic leukemia, due to receive a stem cell transplant. This specimen consisted of PBMCs, obtained before TCRalphabeta/CD19-depleted stem cell transplant.

The CDR3: CASSSPQTGGKNTEAFF. The CDR3 DNA reads as TGTGCCAGCAGCAGCCCTCAGACAGGGGGCAAGAACACTGAAGCTTTCTTT. The chain uses TRBV21-1 and TRBJ1-1; the D segment call TRBD1 is taken from the table without a DNA check. TRBV21-1 is an annotated pseudogene. The CDR3 extends over 17 amino acids.